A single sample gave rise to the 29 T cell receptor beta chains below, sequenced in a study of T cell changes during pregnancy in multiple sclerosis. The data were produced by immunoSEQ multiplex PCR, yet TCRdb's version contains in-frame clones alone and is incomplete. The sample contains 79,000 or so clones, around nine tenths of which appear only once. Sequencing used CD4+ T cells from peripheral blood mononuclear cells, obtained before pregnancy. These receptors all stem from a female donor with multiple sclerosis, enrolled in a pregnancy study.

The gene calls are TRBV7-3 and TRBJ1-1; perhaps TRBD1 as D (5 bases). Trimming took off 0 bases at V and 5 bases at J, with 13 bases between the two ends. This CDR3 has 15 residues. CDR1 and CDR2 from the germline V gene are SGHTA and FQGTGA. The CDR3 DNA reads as TGTGCCAGCAGCTTAACCTCGGGGGGTAGGACTGAAGCTTTCTTT. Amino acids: CASSLTSGGRTEAFF.

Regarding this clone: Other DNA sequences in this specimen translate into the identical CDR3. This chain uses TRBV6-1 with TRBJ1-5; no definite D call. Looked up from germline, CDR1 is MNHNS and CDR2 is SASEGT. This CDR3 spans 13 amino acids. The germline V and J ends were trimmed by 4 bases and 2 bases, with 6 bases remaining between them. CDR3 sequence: CASSVQGNQPQHF. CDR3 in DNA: TGTGCCAGCAGTGTTCAGGGCAATCAGCCCCAGCATTTT.

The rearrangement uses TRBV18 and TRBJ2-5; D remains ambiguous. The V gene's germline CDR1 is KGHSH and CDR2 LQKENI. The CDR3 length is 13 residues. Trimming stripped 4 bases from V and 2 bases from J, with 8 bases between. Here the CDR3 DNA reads TGTGCCAGCTCACTACACCCACAAGAGACCCAGTACTTC. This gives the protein CASSLHPQETQYF.

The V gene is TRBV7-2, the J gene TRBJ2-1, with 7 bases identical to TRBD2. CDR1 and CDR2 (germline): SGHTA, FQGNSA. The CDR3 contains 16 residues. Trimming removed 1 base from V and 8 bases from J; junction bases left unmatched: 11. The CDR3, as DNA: TGTGCCAGCAGCTTAGGTCTGACCGGGAGGATCTATGAGCAGTTCTTC. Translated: CASSLGLTGRIYEQFF.

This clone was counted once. CDR3 amino acids: CASKGESSTDTQYF. The CDR3 nucleotides are TGTGCCAGCAAGGGAGAGTCTAGCACAGATACGCAGTATTTT. The chain has TRBV5-4 and TRBJ2-3, with a possible D match to TRBD2 (5 bases). V gave up 6 bases and J gave up 0 bases, with 11 bases separating them. The CDR3 is 14 amino acids. Germline V gene lookup returns CDR1 SGHNT and CDR2 YYREEE (reference sequence).

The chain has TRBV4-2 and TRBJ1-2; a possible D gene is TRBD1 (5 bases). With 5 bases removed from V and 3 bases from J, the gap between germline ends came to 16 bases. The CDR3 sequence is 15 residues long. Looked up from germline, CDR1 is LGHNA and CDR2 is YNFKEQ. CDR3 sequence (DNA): TGTGCCAGCAGCAATCTAGGAGGGGCCGACTATGGCTACACCTTC. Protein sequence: CASSNLGGADYGYTF.

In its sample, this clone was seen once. The CDR3 here is CASSARERRYGYTF. The DNA of the CDR3 is TGTGCCAGTAGTGCGAGGGAGAGGAGGTATGGCTACACCTTC. V usage is TRBV19 and J usage is TRBJ1-2; D remains ambiguous. This CDR3 contains 14 residues. Germline V gene data show CDR1 as LNHDA and CDR2 as SQIVND (reference sequence). Between the trimmed V and J ends, which lost 5 bases and 5 bases, there was a span of 15 bases.

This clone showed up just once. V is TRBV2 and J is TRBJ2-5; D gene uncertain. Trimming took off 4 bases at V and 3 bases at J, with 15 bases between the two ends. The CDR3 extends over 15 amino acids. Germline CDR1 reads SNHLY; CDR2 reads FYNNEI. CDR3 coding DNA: TGTGCCAGCAGTGTTAGCATTCTCGATAAAGAGACCCAGTACTTC. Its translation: CASSVSILDKETQYF.

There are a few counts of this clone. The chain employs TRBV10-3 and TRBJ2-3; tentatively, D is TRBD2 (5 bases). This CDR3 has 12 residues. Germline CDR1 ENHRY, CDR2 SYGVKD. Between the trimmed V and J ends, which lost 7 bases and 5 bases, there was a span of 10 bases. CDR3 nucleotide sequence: TGTGCCATCACCGGGAACGAAGATACGCAGTATTTT. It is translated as CAITGNEDTQYF.

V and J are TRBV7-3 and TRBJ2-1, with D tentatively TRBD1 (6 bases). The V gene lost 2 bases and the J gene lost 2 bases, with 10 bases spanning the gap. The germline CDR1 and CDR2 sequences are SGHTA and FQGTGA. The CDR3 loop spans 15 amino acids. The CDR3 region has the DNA TGTGCCAGCAGCTTAGAAACAGGGACCTACAATGAGCAGTTCTTC. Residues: CASSLETGTYNEQFF. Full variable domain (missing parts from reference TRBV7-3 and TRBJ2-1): GAGVSQTPSNKVTEKGKYVELRCDPISGHTALYWYRQSLGQGPEFLIYFQGTGAADDSGLPNDRFFAVRPEGSVSTLKIQRTERGDSAVYLCASSLETGTYNEQFFGPGTRLTVL.

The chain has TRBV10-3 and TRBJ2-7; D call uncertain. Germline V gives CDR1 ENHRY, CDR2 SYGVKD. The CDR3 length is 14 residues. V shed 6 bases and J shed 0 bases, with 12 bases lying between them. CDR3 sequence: CAIRVDLSSYEQYF. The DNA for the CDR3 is TGTGCCATCAGGGTTGACTTGAGCTCCTACGAGCAGTACTTC.

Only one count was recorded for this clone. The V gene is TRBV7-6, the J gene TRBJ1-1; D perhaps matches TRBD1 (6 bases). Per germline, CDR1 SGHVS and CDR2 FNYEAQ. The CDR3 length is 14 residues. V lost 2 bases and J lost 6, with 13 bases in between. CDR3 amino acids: CASSLKTGGSEAFF. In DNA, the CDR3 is TGTGCCAGCAGCTTAAAAACGGGGGGCTCTGAAGCTTTCTTT.

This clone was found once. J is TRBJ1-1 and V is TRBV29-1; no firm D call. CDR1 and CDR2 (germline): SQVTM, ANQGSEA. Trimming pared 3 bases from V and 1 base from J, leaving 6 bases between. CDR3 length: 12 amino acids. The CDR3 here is CSVDRSNTEAFF. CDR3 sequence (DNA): TGCAGCGTTGACAGATCGAACACTGAAGCTTTCTTT.

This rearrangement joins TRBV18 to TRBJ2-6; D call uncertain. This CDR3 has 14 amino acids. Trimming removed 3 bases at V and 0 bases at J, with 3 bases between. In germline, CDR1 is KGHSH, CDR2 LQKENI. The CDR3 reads CASSPVSGANVLTF. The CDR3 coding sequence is TGTGCCAGCTCACCCGTCTCTGGGGCCAACGTCCTGACTTTC.

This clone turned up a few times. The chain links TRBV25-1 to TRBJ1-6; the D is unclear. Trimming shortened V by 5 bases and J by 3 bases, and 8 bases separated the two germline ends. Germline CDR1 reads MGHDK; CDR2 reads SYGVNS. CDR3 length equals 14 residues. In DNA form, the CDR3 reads TGTGCCAGCAGTCTCCGAGGCTATAATTCACCCCTCCACTTT. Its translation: CASSLRGYNSPLHF.

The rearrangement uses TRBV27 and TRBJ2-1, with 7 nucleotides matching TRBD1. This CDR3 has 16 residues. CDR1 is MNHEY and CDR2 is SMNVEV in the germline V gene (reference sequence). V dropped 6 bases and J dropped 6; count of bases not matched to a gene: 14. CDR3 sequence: CASSRVAGTEINEQFF. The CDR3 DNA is TGTGCCAGCAGCCGGGTTGCCGGGACAGAAATCAATGAGCAGTTCTTC.

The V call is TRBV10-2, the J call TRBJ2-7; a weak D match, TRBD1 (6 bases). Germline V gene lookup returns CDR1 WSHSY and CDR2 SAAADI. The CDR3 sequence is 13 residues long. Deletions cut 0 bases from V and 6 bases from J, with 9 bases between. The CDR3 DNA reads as TGCGCCAGCAGTGAGTCGGGGGCTGGCGAGCAGTACTTC. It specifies CASSESGAGEQYF.

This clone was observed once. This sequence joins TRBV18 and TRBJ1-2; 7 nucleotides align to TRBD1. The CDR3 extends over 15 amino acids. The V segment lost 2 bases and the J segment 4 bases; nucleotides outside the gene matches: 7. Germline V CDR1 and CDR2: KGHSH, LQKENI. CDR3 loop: CASSPEGQPLYGYTF. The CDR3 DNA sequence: TGTGCCAGCTCACCAGAGGGACAGCCGCTCTATGGCTACACCTTC.

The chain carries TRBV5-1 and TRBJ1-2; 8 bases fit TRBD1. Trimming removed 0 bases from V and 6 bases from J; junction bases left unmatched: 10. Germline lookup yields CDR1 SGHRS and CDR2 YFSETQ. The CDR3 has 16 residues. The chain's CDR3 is CASSLVGGQGSDGYTF. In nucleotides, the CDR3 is TGCGCCAGCAGCTTGGTCGGAGGACAGGGTAGCGATGGCTACACCTTC.

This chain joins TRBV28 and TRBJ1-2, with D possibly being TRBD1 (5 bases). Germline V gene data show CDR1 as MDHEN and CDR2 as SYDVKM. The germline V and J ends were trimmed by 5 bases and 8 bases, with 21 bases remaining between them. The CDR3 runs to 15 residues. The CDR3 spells CASSPLSLRGSGYTF. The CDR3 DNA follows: TGTGCCAGCAGTCCTTTATCCCTTAGGGGTAGCGGCTACACCTTC.

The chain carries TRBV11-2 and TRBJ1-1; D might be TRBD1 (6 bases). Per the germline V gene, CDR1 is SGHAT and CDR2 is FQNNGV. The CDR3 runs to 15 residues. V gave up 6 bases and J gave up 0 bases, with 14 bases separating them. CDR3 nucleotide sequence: TGTGCCAGCAGGCTACACGGGACATTGAACACTGAAGCTTTCTTT. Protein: CASRLHGTLNTEAFF.

CDR3 residues: CASSMRQGANQPQHF. CDR3 nucleotides: TGTGCCAGTAGTATGCGGCAGGGGGCAAATCAGCCCCAGCATTTT. This chain links TRBV19 with TRBJ1-5, with 8 bases matching TRBD1. The CDR3 has 15 amino acids. CDR1 is LNHDA, CDR2 SQIVND, per germline (reference sequence). V shed 3 bases and J 4 bases; nucleotides not matched to a gene: 5.

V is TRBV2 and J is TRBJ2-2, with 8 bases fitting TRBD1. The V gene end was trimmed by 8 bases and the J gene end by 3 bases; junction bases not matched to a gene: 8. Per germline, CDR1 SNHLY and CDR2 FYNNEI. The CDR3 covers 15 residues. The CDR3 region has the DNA TGTGCCAGCTCGGCCGGGACAGGTTACACCGGGGAGCTGTTTTTT. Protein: CASSAGTGYTGELFF.

The CDR3 coding sequence is TGTGCCAGCAGTCCTACTCGACAGGGGGAGACCCAGTACTTC. Translation: CASSPTRQGETQYF. The V call is TRBV6-6, the J call TRBJ2-5; TRBD1 matches 8 bases. Germline V CDR1 and CDR2: MNHNY, SVGAGI (reference sequence). The length of the CDR3 is 14 residues. The junction had 7 bases not matched to a gene; V was cut back by 5 bases and J by 5 bases.

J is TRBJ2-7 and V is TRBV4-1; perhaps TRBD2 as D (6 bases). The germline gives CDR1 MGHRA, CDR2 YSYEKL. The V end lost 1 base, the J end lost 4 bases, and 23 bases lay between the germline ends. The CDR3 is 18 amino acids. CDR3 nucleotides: TGCGCCAGCAGCCAAGGACCCCCCCGGGGAGCGGGCGGGTACGAGCAGTACTTC. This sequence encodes CASSQGPPRGAGGYEQYF.

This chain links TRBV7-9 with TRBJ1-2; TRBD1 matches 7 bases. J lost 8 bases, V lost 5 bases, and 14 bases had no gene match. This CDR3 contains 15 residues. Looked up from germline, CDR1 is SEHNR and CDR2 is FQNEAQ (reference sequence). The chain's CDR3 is CASSPGGRQGAGYTF. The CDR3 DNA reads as TGTGCCAGCAGCCCGGGTGGCCGACAGGGCGCGGGCTACACCTTC.

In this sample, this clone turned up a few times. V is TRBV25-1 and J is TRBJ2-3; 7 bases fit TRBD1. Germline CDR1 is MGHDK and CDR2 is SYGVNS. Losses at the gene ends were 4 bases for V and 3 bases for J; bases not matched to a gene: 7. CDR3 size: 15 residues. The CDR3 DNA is TGTGCCAGCAGTGTGAGGACAGGTGGAACAGATACGCAGTATTTT. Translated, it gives CASSVRTGGTDTQYF.

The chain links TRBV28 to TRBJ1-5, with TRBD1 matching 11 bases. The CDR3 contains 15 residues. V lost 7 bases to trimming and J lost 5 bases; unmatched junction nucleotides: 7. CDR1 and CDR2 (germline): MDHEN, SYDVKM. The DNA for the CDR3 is TGTGCCAGCACTCCCGGGACAGGGGGATATCAGCCCCAGCATTTT. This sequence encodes CASTPGTGGYQPQHF.

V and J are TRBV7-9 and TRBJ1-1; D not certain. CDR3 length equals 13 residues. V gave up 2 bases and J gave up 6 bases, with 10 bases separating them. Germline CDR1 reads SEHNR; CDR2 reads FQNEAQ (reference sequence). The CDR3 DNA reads TGTGCCAGCAGCTTATTACCCGAGGCTGAAGCTTTCTTT. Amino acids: CASSLLPEAEAFF.